This T cell receptor beta chain was retrieved from a study of blood T cell repertoires in COVID-19. Study-level background: PBMCs, B-cell-depleted T cells, or T cells were the source of the cDNA or gDNA that made up the material.

CDR1 LGHNA and CDR2 YNFKEQ come from the germline V gene. The CDR3 extends over 15 amino acids. The ends were cut back, 1 base at V and 4 bases at J, with 14 bases in the middle. In the source study's methods: How many nucleated cells were present was estimated from reference gene primer amplification. Method: immunoSEQ multiplex PCR; TCRdb's copy keeps in-frame clones and lacks some. That table gives V, J and clone size, and the DNA gave D and trimming. The repertoire has roughly 400,000 clones, approximately 87% of them found once; the top ten carry approximately 10%. The study recruited people aged roughly 18 to 89 years across roughly 23 US areas. Recovered status applied to Cohort 3 donors who had two consecutive negative PCRs. It also applied to those with clearance or with symptom resolution.

Sequencing was carried out using PBMCs or T cells enriched from blood (not recorded which). The TCR originated in a woman in her forties or fifties who had recovered from COVID-19. V is TRBV4-2 and J is TRBJ2-7, with D possibly TRBD2 on 6 matching bases. The CDR3 region is CASSQVGRGSYEQYF. The DNA of the CDR3 is TGTGCCAGCAGCCAAGTCGGCCGGGGGAGTTACGAGCAGTACTTC.